This T cell receptor beta chain emerged from a study of T cell responses to AZD1222 COVID-19 vaccine. This clone was detected only once. V lost 7 bases to trimming and J lost 7 bases; unmatched junction nucleotides: 13. The germline gives CDR1 LNHDA, CDR2 SQIVND (reference sequence). The CDR3 is 15 residues long. Libraries were prepared by immunoSEQ multiplex PCR; TCRdb keeps only in-frame clonotypes and omits some of them. The sample yields 100,000 to 150,000 clones, more than 70% seen once. The sample in question was peripheral blood, obtained on day 0 of AZD1222 vaccination. This chain connects TRBV19 to TRBJ1-5, with 7 bases identical to TRBD1. The sequence was obtained from an adult in good health. This chain's CDR3 is CASTLGAGGLQPQHF. The CDR3 nucleotides read TGTGCCAGTACCCTAGGGGCAGGGGGATTACAGCCCCAGCATTTT.